The next 19 T cell receptor beta chains were all read from a single sample in a study of tumor-infiltrating lymphocytes in primary liver carcinoma. Making TCR beta cDNA involved 400 to 600 ng total RNA and a constant-region primer. Researchers made the TCR beta libraries by running three nested multiplex PCR rounds with slightly modified ARM-PCR. It was with TRBV1-TRBV30 forward primers and a C-beta reverse primer that the first two PCR rounds were run, at about 10 cycles each. TCRdb re-analysed the multiplex PCR reads in MiXCR, keeping a single row per CDR3 protein. The table has about 320,000 distinct CDR3 sequences, over 55% seen once. Out of unsorted whole blood came the blood RNA, and germline DNA was extracted as well. Specimen: peripheral blood. The receptor source for this set is a man aged 40-50 years with primary liver carcinoma and hepatitis B virus infection.

Of note for this clonotype: The junction shows a germline mismatch at one end, possibly a read error. The rearrangement links TRBV6-1 to TRBJ2-5, with D unclear. CDR1 and CDR2 (germline): MNHNS, SASEGT. CDR3 length: 14 amino acids. Written as DNA, the CDR3 is TGTGCTAGCAGTGCAAGGAGACGACAAGATACCCAGTACTTC. This encodes CASSARRRQDTQYF.

The table lists this clonotype with a few counts. This chain's CDR3 is CASVGRGNYEQYF. CDR3 DNA sequence: TGTGCCAGCGTCGGCAGGGGAAACTACGAGCAGTACTTC. The chain is built from TRBV28 and TRBJ2-7; possibly TRBD1 for D (6 bases). V lost 8 bases to trimming and J lost 3 bases, with 14 bases between them. CDR1 is MDHEN, CDR2 SYDVKM, per germline. This CDR3 comprises 13 residues.

Comments on this clonotype: Being one base from a much bigger clone, this may be a read error. The V gene is TRBV6-2 or TRBV6-3, the J gene TRBJ2-1; 8 bases are shared with TRBD2. The germline V gene encodes CDR1 MNHEY and CDR2 SVGEGT. V lost 2 bases, J lost 4 bases, and 10 bases stayed unmatched. This CDR3 spans 17 amino acids. The DNA for the CDR3 is TGTGCCAGCAGTTACCCCCGGGAGGGCCAAACTTACAATGAGCAGTTCTTC. It is translated as CASSYPREGQTYNEQFF.

This clonotype has more than one count but fewer than ten. The rearrangement links TRBV5-8 to TRBJ2-5; D remains unclear. The germline V gene encodes CDR1 SGHTS and CDR2 YDEGEE. Trimming removed 2 bases from V and 5 bases from J, with 16 bases in between. CDR3 length: 15 amino acids. CDR3 residues: CASSFDGVRRETQYF. In DNA form, the CDR3 reads TGTGCCAGCAGCTTTGACGGAGTGAGGCGGGAGACCCAGTACTTC.

This clonotype was counted ten times or more. The gene calls are TRBV6-6 and TRBJ1-5; D not certain. V lost 4 bases and J lost 3, with 13 bases in between. The CDR3 length is 15 residues. Germline V gene data show CDR1 as MNHNY and CDR2 as SVGAGI (reference sequence). CDR3 protein: CASSFKGANNQPQHF. The DNA of the CDR3 is TGTGCCAGCAGTTTTAAGGGAGCGAACAATCAGCCCCAGCATTTT.

Details on this clonotype: At one boundary the junction diverges from the germline segment, which might be a read error. The chain employs TRBV29-1 and TRBJ1-1, with TRBD1 as a possible D gene (5 bases). Germline V gene lookup returns CDR1 SQVTM and CDR2 ANQGSEA. There are 15 residues in the CDR3. Written as DNA, the CDR3 is TGCAGCGTTGCGGCGGAGTGGGGCATGAACATTGAAGCTTTCTTT. Its protein product is CSVAAEWGMNIEAFF.

About this clonotype itself: The junction differs from germline at one of its ends, possibly a read error. V is TRBV4-3 and J is TRBJ2-2, with D tentatively TRBD1 (6 bases). The CDR3 spans 15 residues. CDR1 and CDR2 (germline): LGHNA, YSLEER. The CDR3 here is CARSHDPGHPGELFF. In DNA, the CDR3 is TGCGCCCGCAGCCATGATCCGGGACATCCCGGGGAGCTGTTTTTT.

Comment on this clonotype: This CDR3 fails to terminate in the conserved phenylalanine or tryptophan, so it likely reflects a read error. V and J are TRBV5-1 and TRBJ1-1, with 8 bases identical to TRBD1. J lost 6 bases, V lost 4 bases, and 11 bases had no gene match. The CDR3 contains 15 residues. Germline loops: CDR1 SGHRS, CDR2 YFSETQ. CDR3 sequence reads: CASSGTSGGAAEAFL. CDR3 bases: TGCGCCAGCAGCGGCACCTCAGGGGGCGCGGCTGAAGCTTTCCTT.

Concerning this clonotype: This may be a read error, as it is one base from a much larger clone. The chain joins TRBV5-6 to TRBJ2-7, with D perhaps TRBD1 (5 bases). The CDR3 is 14 amino acids. Germline V gene lookup returns CDR1 SGHDT and CDR2 YYEEEE. V was clipped by 6 bases and J by 4 bases, with 17 bases between them. The CDR3 spells CASIFVTVTYEQYF. In DNA, the CDR3 is TGTGCCAGCATCTTTGTGACAGTAACGTACGAGCAGTACTTC.

The chain has TRBV28 and TRBJ2-5, with 8 bases fitting TRBD2. This CDR3 comprises 14 residues. Germline V gives CDR1 MDHEN, CDR2 SYDVKM. The J segment lost 5 bases and the V segment lost 7 bases, leaving 9 bases of the junction unmatched. The CDR3 nucleotides read TGTGCCAGCACTCCCTCGGGGGGGAGGGAGACCCAGTACTTC. Amino acid sequence: CASTPSGGRETQYF.

This clonotype appeared many times. The chain uses TRBV29-1 and TRBJ2-6; D is perhaps TRBD1 or TRBD2 (5 bases each). Germline V gene sequence: CDR1 SQVTM, CDR2 ANQGSEA. Trimming pared 4 bases from V and 2 bases from J, leaving 9 bases between. The CDR3 loop spans 14 amino acids. Written as DNA, the CDR3 is TGCAGCGTTGGGGACGTCCCTGGGGCCAACGTCCTGACTTTC. Translated: CSVGDVPGANVLTF.

Details on this clonotype: The CDR3 does not close with the conserved phenylalanine or tryptophan, likely indicating a read error. The genes are TRBV4-2 and TRBJ2-5, with 8 bases that match TRBD2. The CDR3 sequence is 18 residues long. V lost 4 bases, J lost 5 bases, and 18 bases stayed unmatched. The germline V gene has CDR1 LGHNA and CDR2 YNFKEQ. The CDR3, as DNA: TGTGCCAGCAGCCTAGCGACTAGCGTGAGGGCCGGCTCGGAGACCCAGTACCTC. Encoded protein: CASSLATSVRAGSETQYL.

This clonotype occurred many times. The V gene is TRBV6-5, the J gene TRBJ2-1; a weak D match, TRBD2 (6 bases). The CDR3 runs 15 residues. Trimming took off 4 bases at V and 2 bases at J, with 12 bases between the two ends. Germline values: CDR1 MNHEY, CDR2 SVGAGI. CDR3 nucleotide sequence: TGTGCCAGCAGTTCCCGGGTAGCGGCCTACAATGAGCAGTTCTTC. Translation: CASSSRVAAYNEQFF.

The gene calls are TRBV11-3 and TRBJ1-1; D uncertain. The CDR3 runs to 14 residues. Germline values: CDR1 SGHNT, CDR2 YENEEA. V dropped 3 bases and J dropped 2 bases, with 10 bases sitting between them. The CDR3 is CASSLDGVNTEAFF. The CDR3, as DNA: TGTGCCAGCAGCTTGGACGGTGTAAACACTGAAGCTTTCTTT.

J is TRBJ1-2 and V is TRBV11-1; 7 bases are shared with TRBD1. The germline CDR1 and CDR2 sequences are SGHAT and FQDESV (reference sequence). This CDR3 has 14 amino acids. With V trimmed by 7 bases and J by 4 bases, 9 bases remained unmatched. The DNA for the CDR3 is TGTGCCAGCAACGCTACAGGGGCCCGCTATGGCTACACCTTC. Translated, it gives CASNATGARYGYTF.

Notes on this clonotype: Mismatch with germline at one junction end may stem from a read error. The chain combines TRBV11-1 with TRBJ2-3, with 8 bases lining up with TRBD2. The germline gives CDR1 SGHAT, CDR2 FQDESV (reference sequence). CDR3 size: 17 residues. The CDR3 protein is CAGSLATLAESTNTQYF. CDR3 sequence (DNA): TGTGCCGGCAGCTTAGCGACACTAGCGGAGAGCACAAATACGCAGTATTTT.

Details on this clonotype: The germline gene is not matched at one end of the junction; a read error may be the cause. V usage is TRBV7-8 and J usage is TRBJ2-5; 7 bases are shared with TRBD1. Germline assignment: CDR1 SGHVS and CDR2 FQNEAQ. CDR3 size: 14 residues. CDR3 loop: CASSMDRSQETRYF. CDR3 DNA sequence: TGTGCCAGCAGCATGGACAGGAGCCAAGAGACCCGGTACTTC.

This clonotype was observed a few times. This rearrangement joins TRBV28 to TRBJ1-2; D not certain. This CDR3 spans 13 amino acids. V dropped 4 bases and J dropped 4 bases, with 10 bases sitting between them. Germline-derived CDR1 and CDR2 are MDHEN and SYDVKM. The CDR3 DNA follows: TGTGCCAGCAGTTCGACTTCCTCCTATGGCTACACCTTC. It is translated as CASSSTSSYGYTF.

A word on this clonotype: At one end the junction does not follow the germline gene, possibly because of a read error. The chain uses TRBV12-3 or TRBV12-4 and TRBJ2-5; unclear D gene. The CDR3 spans 15 residues. The CDR3 DNA is TGTGCCAGCAGTTATACTGACCCGGGTTCAGAGATCCAGTACTTC. It codes for CASSYTDPGSEIQYF.